This T cell receptor beta chain is from a study of cytomegalovirus exposure and HLA in healthy donors (TCRdb year 2017). In the study overall: According to an earlier analysis of 550 to 700 of the donors, some 170 million T cells yielded 117 million unique TCR beta sequences and 250 to 350 Gb of sequence data. The study combined high-throughput TCR immunosequencing, statistical association of individual TCRs with disease status, and machine learning to predict cytomegalovirus infection status. On average, around 240,000 unique TCR beta nucleotide sequences were sequenced per donor among 350 to 400 genotyped donors of the cohort, with roughly 18% of those sequences being non-productive. Both class I and class II loci were covered by HLA typing, at four-digit resolution. Roughly five DR-DQ haplotypes were handled as single units for association and clustering, since linkage in the cohort was strong. To decide whether each TCR beta V gene segment behaved as functional or pseudogenic, an earlier analysis of several hundred of the donors relied on high-throughput TCR beta sequencing. A later genetic analysis used genome-wide SNP genotypes for about three fifths of the roughly 700 donors, treating that subset as a discovery cohort. In a later analysis, previously published TCR beta repertoires from 550 to 750 donors were re-analyzed and high-resolution HLA genotyping was added so that TCR occurrence patterns could be studied. Every repertoire in the discovery cohort had been generated on one and the same sequencing platform. A separate validation cohort of approximately 120 different subjects was used in addition to the approximately 700-subject first cohort. The aim of the study was to test whether cataloging public T cell receptors could identify signatures of past pathogen exposure. Donor age, sex, ethnicity and CMV serostatus were compiled together with the repertoire data. The study profiled the T cell repertoires of more than 500 subjects by immunosequencing and related them to cytomegalovirus serostatus. Typing coverage varied by locus: about 620-630 donors for A, B, C, DRB1 and DQB1; approximately 500 for DQA1; 606 for DPA1; roughly 470 for DPB1. Around 330 gigabases of sequencing data and approximately 92 million unique TCR sequences made up an early release that covered 640 HLA-typed donors. Rather than using new phenotypic data, the later analysis identified candidate immune exposures from TCR beta sequences and from how often those sequences occurred across donors. Among the roughly 400 genotyped donors, 81% belonged to the genetic ancestry cluster associated with self-reported Caucasian donors. What the work shows at the level of the full study, not this receptor alone: The study listed 170 or so TCR beta chains as associated with cytomegalovirus. According to a later analysis, most CMV-associated TCR beta chains appeared to be HLA-restricted, and the HLA associations seemed to be driven largely by CMV exposure. In a later analysis, HLA-associated TCR beta chains were found to be more clonally expanded and to have lower generation probabilities than equally common non-associated chains. Correlated functional status among segregating V segments might be attributable to linkage disequilibrium, but an unknown experimental factor could not be ruled out. Most TCR sequences were seen in very few donors, while some public TCRs were found in many individuals. A few of the identified cytomegalovirus-associated TCR beta chains were confirmed in vitro to be specific for cytomegalovirus antigens. Compared with the approximately 720-donor mean, donors in an Asian-associated ancestry cluster had fewer N-insertions in productive TCRs, according to a later genetic analysis. The earlier analysis of about 600 of the donors excluded fewer than 20 rarely observed V segments, including chromosome 9 orphons, because counts were too low. It was suggested by the authors that the approach could potentially be generalized to other disease states and immunological phenotypes. According to a later analysis, TCR association rates differed among HLA loci, with DRB1 alleles showing the most associated TCRs and HLA-C alleles showing the fewest. A further reported finding was that TCR beta sequences accurately predicted the HLA-A and HLA-B alleles for most subjects in the first cohort. When HLA alleles, especially DR and DQ, strongly co-occurred, TCR associations were difficult to assign to individual alleles. Roughly uniform sequencing depth across donors was assumed in presence/absence analyses, although this assumption may not hold. In a later genetic analysis, a missense DCLRE1C variant was associated with V-gene and J-gene trimming of TCR beta chains, and the association was replicated in an independent cohort. In a later analysis, about 16,000 TCR beta sequences were associated with specific HLA alleles at a false discovery rate of 0.05. This cohort had only TCR beta chains sequenced, and the lack of alpha or paired-chain data limited which features could be detected. Because HLA typing was missing for some donors at each locus, association tests included only the typed subset. A cluster of highly shared sequence variants was judged likely to be a technical artifact of the sequencing pipeline. Several of the top co-occurrence clusters appeared to be linked to parvovirus B19, influenza, CMV and Epstein-Barr virus, according to a later analysis. An earlier analysis of around 500 of the donors showed that most TCR beta V segments appeared in productive rearrangements either about 87% or about 30% of the time, which broadly matched IMGT annotations. Cytomegalovirus status was reported to be diagnosed by the classifier with high specificity and sensitivity in both the original and validation cohorts. The 87-base-pair reads could not distinguish some IMGT-functional V segments, including TRBV6-2 and TRBV6-3, so those segments were excluded. Immune exposure information for the cohort was limited to CMV serostatus.

The CDR3, from cysteine to phenylalanine, totals 16 residues. Only the CDR3 region is kept as DNA, spanning 48 bases read in frame from base 1. The germline V gene gives CDR1 as ENHRY and CDR2 as SYGVKD. For this chain, trimming is 4 bases at the V end and 6 bases at the J end, and the number of junction bases without a gene match is 8. This clone has a count of ten or more. Its binding antigen is unknown. No much larger clone exists at a distance of one base, and base qualities are not known. The cohort consisted of hundreds of healthy bone marrow donors. Cohort members were all nominally healthy when sampled, although unrecorded immune exposures were likely present. The donor tested CMV seropositive, placing the donor among the 289 seropositive members of the cohort. A peripheral blood sample was collected from each donor, and TCR beta sequencing was performed on peripheral blood mononuclear cells. The Qiagen DNeasy Blood Extraction Kit was used to extract genomic DNA from the blood cell samples.

The receptor library was made with the immunoSEQ multiplex PCR assay. For the multiplex PCR, a mixture combining 60 forward primers for TCR Vbeta segments and 13 reverse primers for TCR Jbeta segments was used. A multiplex PCR assay on genomic DNA amplified the CDR3 region of rearranged TCR beta genes. The amplified TCR beta libraries were sequenced on the Illumina HiSeq System as 87-base-pair reads. As for the original processing: Across the roughly 670 repertoires, a later analysis counted about 81 million unique TCR beta chains, approximately 10 million of which were shared by at least two donors. Raw reads were error-corrected and collapsed into unique sequences by a nearest-neighbor algorithm in which closely related sequences were merged to remove PCR and sequencing errors. To assign V, D and J gene segments, CDR3 sequences were aligned to IMGT reference sequences. Each retained sequence needed at least a six-nucleotide match to both a V gene segment and a J gene segment. A rearrangement was called productive if the CDR3 had no stop codons and remained in frame with V and J, and every other rearrangement was called non-productive. Following IMGT convention, CDR3 was defined as the stretch from the second conserved V-encoded cysteine to the conserved J-encoded phenylalanine. Sequences without an unambiguous match to a single V gene segment were excluded from the earlier analysis of 587 of the donors. In an earlier analysis of approximately 590 of the donors, a V segment was called functional when productive rearrangements were above 56.7%, and segregating when the standard deviation between donors exceeded 5%. A statistical classification framework was built to diagnose cytomegalovirus status from the catalog of TCR beta chain sequences. In a later analysis, V and J genes were assigned by comparing TCR nucleotide sequences against IMGT/GENE-DB human TR gene sequences. In a later analysis, CDR3 sequences and most-parsimonious VDJ recombination scenarios were assigned using the TCRdist pipeline. A later analysis defined each TCR beta chain by its CDR3 amino acid sequence plus V-gene family, and excluded reads lacking a unique V-gene family. In a later analysis, 450 to 600 highly shared, low-generation-probability nucleotide sequences were removed to address suspected cross-contamination and a sequencing artifact. A later analysis calculated a clonal expansion index for each public chain from normalized within-repertoire ranks of inferred template counts. In a later analysis, generation probabilities were computed using a VDJ recombination model fitted to out-of-frame rearrangements, and the results were checked against IGoR. A later analysis scored TCR-TCR, TCR-HLA and TCR-CMV co-occurrence with hypergeometric tests, applying a repertoire-size bias correction to TCR pairs. To estimate false discovery rates, a later analysis permuted the HLA or CMV assignments 20 times. In a later analysis, co-occurring TCRs were grouped using DBSCAN, with TCRdist sequence similarity added in when clustering inside HLA-allele-positive subsets. Repertoires with fewer than 30,000 or more than 120,000 public chains were left out of co-occurrence clustering, as were about 5 repertoires with anomalous nucleotide sharing. TCRdb obtained this table from immuneACCESS and retained in-frame rearrangements with V and J assigned. These tables miss some clones; where compared with another copy, unresolved V genes account for less than half of the shortfall, and the remainder is unexplained. V and J calls and clone size come straight from that table; D and trimming were deduced from the DNA. Counted in this sample were more than 85,000 clones; less than 9.5% of them appeared once. Around 5% of the sample is taken by the ten largest.

The clonotype was recovered from a man in his fifties or sixties in good health and CMV-seropositive. The chain joins TRBV10-3 to TRBJ2-2, with 10 bases aligning to TRBD1. Material: PBMCs. Read as DNA, the sequence is TGTGCCATCAGTGCGGGGGACAGGGGAATTGCCGGGGAGCTGTTTTTT. This yields the protein CAISAGDRGIAGELFF.